This T cell receptor (beta chain) was retrieved from a study of CD8 T cells in ankylosing spondylitis. This clonotype was recorded at least ten times. Its antigen is currently unknown. Points from the study as a whole: Characteristic of ankylosing spondylitis blood, it appeared, was a TCR beta motif comprising several highly homologous variants.

CDR1 and CDR2 (germline): SGHRS, YFSETQ. Trimming removed 0 bases at V and 5 bases at J, with 12 bases between. The CDR3 covers 14 residues. TCRdb redid the calling of the 5' RACE reads with MiXCR, one entry per CDR3 protein. The repertoire holds roughly 300,000 distinct CDR3 sequences, under 8.5% seen once, with approximately 14% in the top ten. The source material was blood, either unsorted or a sorted T cell fraction (not recorded which). The genes are TRBV5-1 and TRBJ2-7, with a possible D match to TRBD1 (5 bases). The sequence derives from a male donor with ankylosing spondylitis. CDR3 in amino acids: CASSLEQVLDEQYF. DNA of the CDR3: TGCGCCAGCAGCTTGGAACAGGTTTTGGACGAGCAGTACTTC.